The clone carrying this T cell receptor beta chain was recorded a few times. Some clones are missing from TCRdb's copy, which holds only in-frame ones; the method was immunoSEQ multiplex PCR. The top ten hold about 0.62% of the sample, which has some 30,000 clones, around 83% seen once. The sample belongs to a study of T cells in narcolepsy. Germline assignment: CDR1 MNHEY and CDR2 SVGAGI. The CDR3 has 16 amino acids. Trimming removed 0 bases from V and 1 base from J; junction bases left unmatched: 2. Sequenced sample: memory (CD45RA-) CD4+ T cells from blood. The V gene is TRBV6-5, the J gene TRBJ2-2, with TRBD2 matching over 7 bases. The TCR originated in a human donor in good health. Here the CDR3 reads CASSYSGGGNTGELFF. The CDR3 DNA reads as TGTGCCAGCAGTTACTCTGGCGGGGGGAACACCGGGGAGCTGTTTTTT.